The 24 T cell receptor beta chains reported below all come from one sample, sequenced in a study of cytomegalovirus exposure and HLA in healthy donors. Both 60 Vbeta primers and 13 Jbeta primers went into the PCR. Assay: immunoSEQ multiplex PCR; the TCRdb copy retains only in-frame clones and omits some. The repertoire holds around 150,000 clones, roughly three quarters seen once, with 1.1% to 1.5% in the top ten. Sequencing used PBMCs. These receptors were collected from a woman between 40 and 50 years old in good health and CMV-seronegative.

This clone has only one observation. This chain joins TRBV14 and TRBJ1-1; D uncertain. The CDR3 has 14 residues. Trimming pared 2 bases from V and 8 bases from J, leaving 15 bases between. The germline gives CDR1 SGHDN, CDR2 FVKESK. The CDR3 DNA reads as TGTGCCAGCAGCCAACTCCTTAGCCCCAAAGAAGCTTTCTTT. Amino acids: CASSQLLSPKEAFF.

V and J are TRBV5-4 and TRBJ1-6, with 10 positions matching TRBD1. The V gene's germline CDR1 is SGHNT and CDR2 YYREEE (reference sequence). This CDR3 is 16 amino acids long. J lost 7 bases, V lost 1 base, and 5 bases had no gene match. The CDR3 nucleotides are TGTGCCAGCAGCTTGAATCGGGGACAGGGGAATTCACCCCTCCACTTT. It yields the protein CASSLNRGQGNSPLHF.

The chain employs TRBV4-2 and TRBJ1-4; D is possibly TRBD1 (5 bases). This CDR3 comprises 16 residues. V lost 0 bases to trimming and J lost 4 bases, with 12 bases between them. CDR1 and CDR2 from the germline V gene are LGHNA and YNFKEQ. This CDR3 reads CASSQDQQGFNEKLFF. CDR3 coding DNA: TGTGCCAGCAGCCAAGATCAGCAGGGCTTTAATGAAAAACTGTTTTTT.

This clone was counted only a few times. The V gene is TRBV10-3, the J gene TRBJ2-7; D is unclear. Trimming shortened V by 2 bases and J by 1 base, and 3 bases separated the two germline ends. CDR3 size: 12 residues. In germline, CDR1 is ENHRY, CDR2 SYGVKD. The CDR3 loop is CAISERSYEQYF. DNA of the CDR3: TGTGCCATCAGTGAGCGGTCCTACGAGCAGTACTTC.

This clone came up a few times. The chain uses TRBV10-3 and TRBJ2-7; 7 nucleotides line up with TRBD1. Germline-derived CDR1 and CDR2 are ENHRY and SYGVKD. The CDR3 has 15 amino acids. V lost 6 bases and J lost 2; bases outside the gene matches: 10. The CDR3 nucleotides are TGTGCCATCAGAAGGGGGCCGGGACAAGCCTACGAGCAGTACTTC. Its protein product is CAIRRGPGQAYEQYF.

A single count supports this clone. The gene calls are TRBV4-3 and TRBJ2-7; 7 nucleotides agree with TRBD1. This CDR3 comprises 13 residues. From germline, CDR1 is LGHNA and CDR2 YSLEER. V trimming: 3 bases; J trimming: 2 bases; junction bases outside the gene matches: 1. The chain's CDR3 is CASSHTGAYEQYF. As DNA, the CDR3 is TGCGCCAGCAGCCATACAGGGGCCTACGAGCAGTACTTC.

The CDR3, as DNA: TGTGCCAGCAGCTTCCGGACAGGGGGGCTGCCTCAAGAGACCCAGTACTTC. It is translated as CASSFRTGGLPQETQYF. The gene calls are TRBV5-4 and TRBJ2-5; 10 bases are a match to TRBD1. The CDR3 extends over 17 amino acids. Trimming at V came to 2 bases and at J to 2 bases, leaving 9 bases not matched to a gene. The germline V gene encodes CDR1 SGHNT and CDR2 YYREEE (reference sequence).

The chain has TRBV10-3 and TRBJ2-7; D not resolved. Between the trimmed V and J ends, which lost 3 bases and 6 bases, there was a span of 12 bases. Germline V gene lookup returns CDR1 ENHRY and CDR2 SYGVKD. The CDR3 runs 13 residues. The CDR3 coding sequence is TGTGCCATCAGTGATAGTTGGTCGAGCGAGCAGTACTTC. Its protein is CAISDSWSSEQYF.

This clone showed up just once. The chain is built from TRBV19 and TRBJ2-5, with 7 bases fitting TRBD2. The CDR3 extends over 14 amino acids. CDR1 is LNHDA, CDR2 SQIVND, per germline (reference sequence). Unmatched junction bases numbered 8, after V lost 5 bases and J lost 5 bases. CDR3 protein: CASSPDLGGETQYF. The CDR3 DNA is TGTGCCAGTAGTCCCGACTTGGGGGGGGAGACCCAGTACTTC.

The chain joins TRBV9 to TRBJ2-6; no reliable D call. Trimming took off 3 bases at V and 0 bases at J, with 13 bases between the two ends. Germline V gene sequence: CDR1 SGDLS, CDR2 YYNGEE. The CDR3 contains 17 residues. CDR3 sequence reads: CASSASLSSSGANVLTF. CDR3 DNA: TGTGCCAGCAGCGCGTCTCTTTCGAGCTCTGGGGCCAACGTCCTGACTTTC.

A few counts support this clone. The chain recombines TRBV5-6 with TRBJ1-1; 8 positions agree with TRBD1. CDR3 size: 17 residues. Germline V gene lookup returns CDR1 SGHDT and CDR2 YYEEEE. The V gene end was trimmed by 4 bases and the J gene end by 0 bases; junction bases not matched to a gene: 11. CDR3 bases: TGTGCCAGCAGCCTTCCACCGACAGGGGACTTGAACACTGAAGCTTTCTTT. This codes for CASSLPPTGDLNTEAFF. Full variable domain (missing parts from reference TRBV5-6 and TRBJ1-1): DAGVTQSPTHLIKTRGQQVTLRCSPKSGHDTVSWYQQALGQGPQFIFQYYEEEERQRGNFPDRFSGHQFPNYSSELNVNALLLGDSALYLCASSLPPTGDLNTEAFFGQGTRLTVV.

The chain is built from TRBV19 and TRBJ1-5, with D uncertain. The germline gives CDR1 LNHDA, CDR2 SQIVND (reference sequence). The CDR3 has 15 amino acids. The V end was cut by 5 bases, the J end by 2 bases, with 13 bases between. The CDR3 nucleotides are TGTGCCAGTAGTGTAGGAGGCGGAGGCAATCAGCCCCAGCATTTT. It is translated as CASSVGGGGNQPQHF.

CDR3 sequence reads: CATSRDLRGSGLGNTIYF. CDR3 nucleotides: TGTGCCACCAGCAGAGATCTCCGGGGGTCCGGTCTTGGAAACACCATATATTTT. The chain combines TRBV15 with TRBJ1-3, with TRBD1 as a possible D gene (5 bases). CDR3 size: 18 residues. V lost 0 bases and J lost 3, with 18 bases in between. The germline CDR1 and CDR2 sequences are LNHNV and YYDKDF (reference sequence).

The genes are TRBV7-2 and TRBJ2-5; D gene uncertain. The CDR3 runs 15 residues. V lost 1 base, J lost 5 bases, and 14 bases lay in between. Germline V gene lookup returns CDR1 SGHTA and CDR2 FQGNSA. Here the CDR3 reads CASSLVQRQRETQYF. For the CDR3, the DNA is TGTGCCAGCAGCTTAGTCCAGCGCCAGAGGGAGACCCAGTACTTC.

This clone was seen a handful of times. J is TRBJ1-5 and V is TRBV4-3, with 8 bases that match TRBD1. The trim removed 3 bases at V and 2 bases at J, leaving 3 bases unmatched. Germline V lookup: CDR1 LGHNA, CDR2 YSLEER. The CDR3 runs to 15 residues. The CDR3 nucleotides read TGCGCCAGCAGCCACGAGACAGGGGGCAATCAGCCCCAGCATTTT. This encodes CASSHETGGNQPQHF.

Of note for this clone: The same CDR3 can be traced to other DNA sequences in this sample. CDR3 coding DNA: TGTGCCAGCAGCTTTACAGGGAACACTGAAGCTTTCTTT. Translation: CASSFTGNTEAFF. The J gene is TRBJ1-1, the V gene TRBV7-9, with D possibly TRBD1 on 5 matching bases. The CDR3 covers 13 residues. V lost 3 bases and J lost 1, with 6 bases in between. In germline, CDR1 is SEHNR, CDR2 FQNEAQ (reference sequence). Supplemented by reference TRBV7-9 and TRBJ1-1, the full variable domain reads DTGVSQNPRHKITKRGQNVTFRCDPISEHNRLYWYRQTLGQGPEFLTYFQNEAQLEKSRLLSDRFSAERPKGSFSTLEIQRTEQGDSAMYLCASSFTGNTEAFFGQGTRLTVV.

The chain has TRBV2 and TRBJ1-2; D gene uncertain. Germline CDR1 and CDR2: SNHLY and FYNNEI. V lost 2 bases to trimming and J lost 1 base, with 11 bases between them. The CDR3 totals 15 residues. The CDR3 bases are TGTGCCAGCAGTGAAAGAGGACTACTTAACTATGGCTACACCTTC. The encoded protein is CASSERGLLNYGYTF.

The CDR3 DNA reads as TGTGCCAGCACCAAGCAGGCCCCCGAAGAAAAACTGTTTTTT. Protein sequence: CASTKQAPEEKLFF. The chain recombines TRBV28 with TRBJ1-4, with unresolved D. The CDR3 covers 14 residues. CDR1 and CDR2 (germline): MDHEN, SYDVKM. V dropped 7 bases and J dropped 8 bases, with 17 bases sitting between them.

Only a few counts were recorded for this clone. V usage is TRBV5-1 and J usage is TRBJ2-5, with 7 bases that match TRBD1. Germline lookup yields CDR1 SGHRS and CDR2 YFSETQ. V lost 4 bases to trimming and J lost 2 bases; unmatched junction nucleotides: 5. This CDR3 region has 14 residues. The CDR3: CASSPAGGQETQYF. In DNA, the CDR3 is TGCGCCAGCAGCCCGGCAGGGGGACAAGAGACCCAGTACTTC.

V usage is TRBV28 and J usage is TRBJ1-2; 7 bases match TRBD1. Germline assignment: CDR1 MDHEN and CDR2 SYDVKM. The CDR3 spans 13 residues. The V gene end was trimmed by 5 bases and the J gene end by 7 bases; junction bases not matched to a gene: 7. DNA of the CDR3: TGTGCCAGCAGTCTACAGGGGCGGGGTGGCTACACCTTC. It translates to CASSLQGRGGYTF.

This clone was counted between two and nine times. The CDR3: CASSLGDRPNYGYTF. CDR3 nucleotides: TGTGCCAGCAGCTTAGGGGACAGACCAAACTATGGCTACACCTTC. The chain couples TRBV13 to TRBJ1-2; possible D gene TRBD1, 6 bases. Trimming took off 0 bases at V and 2 bases at J, with 10 bases between the two ends. Germline CDR1 reads PRHDT; CDR2 reads FYEKMQ (reference sequence). The CDR3 spans 15 residues.

V gene TRBV6-5 combines with J gene TRBJ2-1; 10 bases fit TRBD1. The J segment lost 6 bases and the V segment lost 2 bases, leaving 7 bases of the junction unmatched. Germline CDR1 is MNHEY and CDR2 is SVGAGI. CDR3 size: 16 residues. CDR3 DNA sequence: TGTGCCAGCAGTTACGTACCGGGGACAGGGGTCAATGAGCAGTTCTTC. As protein: CASSYVPGTGVNEQFF.

The genes are TRBV27 and TRBJ2-7, with a possible D match to TRBD2 (5 bases). This CDR3 has 12 residues. The V end was cut by 3 bases, the J end by 7 bases, with 10 bases between. Per germline, CDR1 MNHEY and CDR2 SMNVEV (reference sequence). In nucleotides, the CDR3 is TGTGCCAGCAGTTTGAAGGGAGTGGAGCAGTACTTC. This gives the protein CASSLKGVEQYF.

As to this clone: The junction departs from the called germline gene at one end, perhaps through a read error. The CDR3 DNA is TGTGCCAGCAGTACCGACAGTAATCAGTCCCAGCATTTT. Translated, it gives CASSTDSNQSQHF. This chain joins TRBV2 and TRBJ1-5; a weak D match, TRBD1 (5 bases). CDR1 and CDR2 (germline): SNHLY, FYNNEI. The CDR3 has 13 amino acids.